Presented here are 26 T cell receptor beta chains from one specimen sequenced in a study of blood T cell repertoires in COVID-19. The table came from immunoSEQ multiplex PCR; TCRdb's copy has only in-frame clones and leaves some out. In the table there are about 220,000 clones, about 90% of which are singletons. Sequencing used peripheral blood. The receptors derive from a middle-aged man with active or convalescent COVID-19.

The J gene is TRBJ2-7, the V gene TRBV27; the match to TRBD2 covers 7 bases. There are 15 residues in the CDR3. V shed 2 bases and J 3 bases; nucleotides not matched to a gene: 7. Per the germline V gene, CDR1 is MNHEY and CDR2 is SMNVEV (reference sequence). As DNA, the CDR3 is TGTGCCAGCAGTTTAAAGGGGCTAGCGGTCTACGAGCAGTACTTC. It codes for CASSLKGLAVYEQYF.

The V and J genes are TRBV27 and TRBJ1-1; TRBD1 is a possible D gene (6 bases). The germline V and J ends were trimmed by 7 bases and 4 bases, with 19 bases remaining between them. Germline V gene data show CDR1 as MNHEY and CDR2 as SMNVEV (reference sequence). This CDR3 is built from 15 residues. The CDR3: CASIERGASVTEAFF. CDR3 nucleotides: TGTGCCAGCATCGAACGGGGGGCGTCGGTCACTGAAGCTTTCTTT.

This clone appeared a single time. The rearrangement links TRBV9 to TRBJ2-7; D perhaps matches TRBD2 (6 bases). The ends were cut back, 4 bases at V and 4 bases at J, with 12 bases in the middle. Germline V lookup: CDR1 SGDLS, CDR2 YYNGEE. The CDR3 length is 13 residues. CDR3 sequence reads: CASSLGREYEQYF. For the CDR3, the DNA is TGTGCCAGCAGCCTGGGACGGGAGTACGAGCAGTACTTC.

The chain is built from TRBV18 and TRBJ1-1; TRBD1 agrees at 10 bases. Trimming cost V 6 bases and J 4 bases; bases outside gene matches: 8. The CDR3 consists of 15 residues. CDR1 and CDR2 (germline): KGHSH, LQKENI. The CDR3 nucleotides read TGTGCCAGCTCGCACGGACAGGGGGTTGGCACTGAAGCTTTCTTT. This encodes CASSHGQGVGTEAFF.

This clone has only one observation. This CDR3 reads CASSHTDNSNQPQHF. In nucleotides, the CDR3 is TGTGCCAGCAGCCACACTGATAATAGCAATCAGCCCCAGCATTTT. This chain uses TRBV3-1 (or the pseudogene TRBV3-2) with TRBJ1-5; no clear D. CDR1 LGHDT and CDR2 YNNKEL come from the germline V gene (reference sequence). The CDR3 contains 15 residues. The V gene lost 3 bases and the J gene lost 0 bases, with 9 bases spanning the gap.

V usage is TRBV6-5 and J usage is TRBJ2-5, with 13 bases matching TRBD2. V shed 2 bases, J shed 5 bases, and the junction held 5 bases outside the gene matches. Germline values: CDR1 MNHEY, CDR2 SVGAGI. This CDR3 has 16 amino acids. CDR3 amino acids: CASSYTSGRARETQYF. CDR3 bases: TGTGCCAGCAGTTACACTAGCGGGAGGGCCCGGGAGACCCAGTACTTC.

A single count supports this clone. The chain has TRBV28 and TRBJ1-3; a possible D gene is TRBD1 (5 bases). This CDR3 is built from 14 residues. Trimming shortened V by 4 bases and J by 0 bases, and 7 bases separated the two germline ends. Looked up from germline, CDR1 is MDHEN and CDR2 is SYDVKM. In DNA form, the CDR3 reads TGTGCCAGCAGTTCTGACAGCTCTGGAAACACCATATATTTT. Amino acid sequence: CASSSDSSGNTIYF.

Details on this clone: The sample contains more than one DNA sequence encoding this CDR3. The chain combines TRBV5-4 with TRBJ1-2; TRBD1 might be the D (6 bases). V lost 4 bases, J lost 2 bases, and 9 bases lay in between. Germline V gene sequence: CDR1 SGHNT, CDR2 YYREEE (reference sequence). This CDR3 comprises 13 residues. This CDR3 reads CASSSGQNYGYTF. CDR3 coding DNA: TGTGCCAGCAGCAGCGGACAGAACTATGGCTACACCTTC.

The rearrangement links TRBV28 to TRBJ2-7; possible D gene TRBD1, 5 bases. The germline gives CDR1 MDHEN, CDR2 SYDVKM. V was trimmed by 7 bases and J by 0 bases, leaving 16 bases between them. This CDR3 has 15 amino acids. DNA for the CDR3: TGTGCCAGCACAAGGAACAGGCTCCACTCCTACGAGCAGTACTTC. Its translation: CASTRNRLHSYEQYF.

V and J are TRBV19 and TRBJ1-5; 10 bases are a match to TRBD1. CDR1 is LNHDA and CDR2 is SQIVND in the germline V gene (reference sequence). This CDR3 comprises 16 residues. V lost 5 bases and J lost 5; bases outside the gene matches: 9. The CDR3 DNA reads TGTGCCAGTAGTGGACCGGGACAGGGGTTTTATCAGCCCCAGCATTTT. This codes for CASSGPGQGFYQPQHF.

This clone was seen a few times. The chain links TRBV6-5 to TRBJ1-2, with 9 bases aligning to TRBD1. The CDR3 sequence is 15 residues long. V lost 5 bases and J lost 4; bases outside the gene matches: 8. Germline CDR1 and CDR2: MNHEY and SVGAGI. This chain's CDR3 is CASSPLRDRVYGYTF. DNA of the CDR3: TGTGCCAGCAGTCCCCTCCGGGACAGGGTCTATGGCTACACCTTC.

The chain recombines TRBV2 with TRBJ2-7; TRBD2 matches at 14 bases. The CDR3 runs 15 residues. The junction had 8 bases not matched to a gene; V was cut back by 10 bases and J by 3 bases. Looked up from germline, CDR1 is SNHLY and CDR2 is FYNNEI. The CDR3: CATRLAGGPIYEQYF. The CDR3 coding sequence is TGTGCCACAAGACTAGCGGGGGGGCCGATCTACGAGCAGTACTTC.

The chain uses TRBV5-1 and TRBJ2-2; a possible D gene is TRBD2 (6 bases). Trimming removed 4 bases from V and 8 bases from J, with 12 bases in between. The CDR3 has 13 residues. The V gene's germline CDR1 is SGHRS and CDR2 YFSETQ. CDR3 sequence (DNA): TGCGCCAGCAGCGCATCGGAGGGAGGGGAGCTGTTTTTT. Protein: CASSASEGGELFF.

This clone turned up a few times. The CDR3 loop is CASSSATGGGYEQYF. Here the CDR3 DNA reads TGTGCCAGCAGCAGCGCGACAGGGGGAGGGTACGAGCAGTACTTC. The V call is TRBV9, the J call TRBJ2-7; 9 nucleotides match TRBD1. This CDR3 spans 15 amino acids. V was clipped by 4 bases and J by 4 bases; unmatched bases: 9. Germline lookup yields CDR1 SGDLS and CDR2 YYNGEE.

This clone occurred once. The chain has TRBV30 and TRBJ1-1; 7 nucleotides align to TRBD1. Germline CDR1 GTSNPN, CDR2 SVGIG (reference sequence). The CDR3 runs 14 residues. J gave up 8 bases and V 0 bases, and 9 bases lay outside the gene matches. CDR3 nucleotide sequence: TGTGCCTGGAGTGTACCAGGGGGGCTTGGGGAAGCTTTCTTT. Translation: CAWSVPGGLGEAFF.

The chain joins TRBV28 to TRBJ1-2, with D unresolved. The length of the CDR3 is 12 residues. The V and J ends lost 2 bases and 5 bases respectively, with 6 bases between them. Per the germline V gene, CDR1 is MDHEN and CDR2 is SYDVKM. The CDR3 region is CASSLNRYGYTF. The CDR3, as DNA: TGTGCCAGCAGTTTAAACAGATATGGCTACACCTTC.

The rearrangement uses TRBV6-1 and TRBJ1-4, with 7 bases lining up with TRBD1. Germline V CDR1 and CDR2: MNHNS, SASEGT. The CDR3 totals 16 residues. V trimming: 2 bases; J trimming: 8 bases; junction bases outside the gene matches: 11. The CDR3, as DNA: TGTGCCAGCAGTGAACAACCGGGACAGCTCAGGGAAAAACTGTTTTTT. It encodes CASSEQPGQLREKLFF.

The CDR3 sequence is CASSPILAGLTYNEQFF. The DNA of the CDR3 is TGCGCCAGCAGCCCAATCTTAGCGGGATTAACCTACAATGAGCAGTTCTTC. The V gene is TRBV4-1, the J gene TRBJ2-1; 8 bases are shared with TRBD2. V dropped 4 bases and J dropped 2; count of bases not matched to a gene: 10. The CDR3 totals 17 residues. Germline V gene data show CDR1 as MGHRA and CDR2 as YSYEKL.

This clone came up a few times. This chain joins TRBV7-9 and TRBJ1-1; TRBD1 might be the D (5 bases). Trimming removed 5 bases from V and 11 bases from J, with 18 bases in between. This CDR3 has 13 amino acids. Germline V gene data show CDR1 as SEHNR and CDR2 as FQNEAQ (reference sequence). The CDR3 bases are TGTGCCAGCAGCAACACGGGACTTCAGCGGGCTTTCTTT. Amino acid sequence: CASSNTGLQRAFF.

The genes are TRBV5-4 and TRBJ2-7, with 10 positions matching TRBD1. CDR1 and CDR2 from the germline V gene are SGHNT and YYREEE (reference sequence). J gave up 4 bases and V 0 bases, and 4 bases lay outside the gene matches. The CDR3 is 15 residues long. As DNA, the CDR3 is TGTGCCAGCAGCTTGGGACAGGGGGCGCCGTACGAGCAGTACTTC. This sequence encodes CASSLGQGAPYEQYF.

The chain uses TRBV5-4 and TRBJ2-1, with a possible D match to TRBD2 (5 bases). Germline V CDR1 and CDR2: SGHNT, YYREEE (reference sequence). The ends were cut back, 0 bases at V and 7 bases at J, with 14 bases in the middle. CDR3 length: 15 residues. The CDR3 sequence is CASSLVSASKNEQFF. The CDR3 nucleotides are TGTGCCAGCAGCTTGGTTTCGGCTAGCAAGAATGAGCAGTTCTTC.

The chain's CDR3 is CTSSLRDKASEQYF. For the CDR3, the DNA is TGCACCAGCAGCCTCCGGGACAAAGCCTCCGAGCAGTACTTC. The J gene is TRBJ2-7, the V gene TRBV1; TRBD1 was called by the table and not checked on the DNA. TRBV1 is given as a pseudogene. The CDR3 has 14 residues.

CDR3 in amino acids: CASSPGTGYEQYF. In DNA form, the CDR3 reads TGTGCCAGCAGCCCCGGGACAGGTTACGAGCAGTACTTC. V and J are TRBV11-3 and TRBJ2-7; 8 nucleotides agree with TRBD1. Trimming at V came to 5 bases and at J to 4 bases, leaving 4 bases not matched to a gene. Germline CDR1 and CDR2: SGHNT and YENEEA. The CDR3 contains 13 residues.

The CDR3 loop reads CASSVGASGNTEAFF. For the CDR3, the DNA is TGTGCCAGCAGCGTAGGGGCTTCTGGGAACACTGAAGCTTTCTTT. The chain links TRBV9 to TRBJ1-1; D is undetermined. V lost 0 bases, J lost 1 base, and 10 bases lay in between. This CDR3 comprises 15 residues. Germline V CDR1 and CDR2: SGDLS, YYNGEE.

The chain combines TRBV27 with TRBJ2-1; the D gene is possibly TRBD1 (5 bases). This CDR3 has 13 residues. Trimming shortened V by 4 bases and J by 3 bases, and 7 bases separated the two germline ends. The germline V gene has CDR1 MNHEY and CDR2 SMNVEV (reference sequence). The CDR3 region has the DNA TGTGCCAGCAGTTCGACAGACTACAATGAGCAGTTCTTC. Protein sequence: CASSSTDYNEQFF.

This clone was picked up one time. CDR3 residues: CASSPQGGSVAFF. In DNA, the CDR3 is TGTGCCAGCAGCCCACAGGGTGGAAGTGTAGCTTTCTTT. This sequence joins TRBV9 and TRBJ1-1; D is perhaps TRBD1 (6 bases). Germline V CDR1 and CDR2: SGDLS, YYNGEE. V lost 4 bases, J lost 10 bases, and 17 bases lay in between. The CDR3 loop spans 13 amino acids.